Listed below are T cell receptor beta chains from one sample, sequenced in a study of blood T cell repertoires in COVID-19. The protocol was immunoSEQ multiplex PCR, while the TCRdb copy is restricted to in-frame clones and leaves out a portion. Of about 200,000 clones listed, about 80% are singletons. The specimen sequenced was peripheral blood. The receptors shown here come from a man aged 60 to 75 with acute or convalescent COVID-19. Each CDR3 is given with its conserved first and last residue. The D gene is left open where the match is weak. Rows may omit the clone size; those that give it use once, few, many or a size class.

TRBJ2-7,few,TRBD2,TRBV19,CASSMELAGSSYEQYF
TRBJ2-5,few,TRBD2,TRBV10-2,CASRLAGVETQYF
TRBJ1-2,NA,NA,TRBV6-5,CASSLLRASDGYTF
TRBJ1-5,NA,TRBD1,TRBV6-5,CASSPDRGKQPQHF
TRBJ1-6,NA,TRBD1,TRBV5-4,CASSPEQGAYNSPLHF
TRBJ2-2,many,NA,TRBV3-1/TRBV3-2,CASSQEGRDTGELFF
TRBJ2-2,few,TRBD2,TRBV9,CASSVATGRAGTGELFF
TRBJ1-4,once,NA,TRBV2,CASKGGADEKLFF
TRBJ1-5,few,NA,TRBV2,CASSGGLSNQPQHF
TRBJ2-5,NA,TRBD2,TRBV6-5,CASSPAGGGQETQYF
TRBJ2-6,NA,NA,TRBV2,CASSFRQGTPRSGANVLTF
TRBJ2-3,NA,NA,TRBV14,CASSQDLWAGTDRTDTQYF
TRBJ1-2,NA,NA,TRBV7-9,CASSPPFGSNYGYTF
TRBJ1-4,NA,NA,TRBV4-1,CASSQAGDGEKLFF
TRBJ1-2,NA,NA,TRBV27,CASSPRQLINYGYTF
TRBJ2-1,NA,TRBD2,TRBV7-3,CASSFGTSGNEQFF
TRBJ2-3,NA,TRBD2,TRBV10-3,CAISTSGGAKDTQYF
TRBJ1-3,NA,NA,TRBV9,CASSVTDSGNTIYF
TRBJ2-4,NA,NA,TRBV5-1,CASSLAKNIQYF
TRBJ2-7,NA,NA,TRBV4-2,CASSQDVGGRDEQYF
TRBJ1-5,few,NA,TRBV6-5,CASRSQGVYQPQHF
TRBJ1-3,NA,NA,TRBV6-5,CASRVQGSGNTIYF
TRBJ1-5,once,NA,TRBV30,CAWGGGENQPQHF
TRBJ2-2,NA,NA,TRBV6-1,CASSEDTGLYGELFF
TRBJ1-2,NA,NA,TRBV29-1,CSVENRDGRLVGYGYTF
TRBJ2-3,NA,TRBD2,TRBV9,CASSVAGLAGGADTQYF
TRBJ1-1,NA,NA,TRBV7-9,CASSSEEGTEAFF
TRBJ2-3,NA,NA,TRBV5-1,CASSLQGDTQYF